The 30 T cell receptor beta chains below come from one sample, sequenced in a study of CD8+ T cells in alopecia areata. Indicated treatment: oral pan-JAK inhibitor, 5-10 mg twice daily. RNA extraction and reverse transcription yielded cDNA as sequencing template. TCRdb's table, derived via immunoSEQ multiplex PCR, lists solely in-frame clones and lacks some. Here the sample spans about 140,000 clones, approximately 85% being singletons. The sequenced sample was CD8+ T cells sorted from blood, obtained at week 4, from a patient treated with tofacitinib. These TCRs come from a human donor with alopecia areata.

The rearrangement joins TRBV6-5 to TRBJ1-4; 7 bases are shared with TRBD1. In germline, CDR1 is MNHEY, CDR2 SVGAGI. J gave up 1 base and V 6 bases, and 5 bases lay outside the gene matches. The CDR3 has 15 residues. CDR3 sequence: CASRPDRETNEKLFF. The CDR3 DNA follows: TGTGCCAGCAGGCCTGACAGGGAAACTAATGAAAAACTGTTTTTT.

The rearrangement links TRBV4-2 to TRBJ2-7; tentative D call: TRBD2 (6 bases). The germline CDR1 and CDR2 sequences are LGHNA and YNFKEQ. Trimming took off 5 bases at V and 6 bases at J, with 20 bases between the two ends. The CDR3 runs to 15 residues. The CDR3, as DNA: TGTGCCAGCAGCGGCGGGATCGCGGATTACGGCGAGCAGTACTTC. It encodes CASSGGIADYGEQYF.

In its sample, this clone was seen once. One junction end does not reproduce the germline sequence, and a read error may be involved. The chain joins TRBV7-2 to TRBJ2-7, with 10 bases that match TRBD1. CDR3 length equals 15 residues. From germline, CDR1 is SGHTA and CDR2 FQGNSA. In DNA, the CDR3 is TGTGCCAGCAGCTTATACGGGACAGGGGAACATGAGCGGCACTTC. Translation: CASSLYGTGEHERHF.

This chain connects TRBV7-6 to TRBJ1-5; 9 bases are a match to TRBD1. The germline gives CDR1 SGHVS, CDR2 FNYEAQ. The CDR3 totals 16 residues. V shed 5 bases, J shed 4 bases, and the junction held 9 bases outside the gene matches. The CDR3 DNA sequence: TGTGCCAGCAGCATGGTAGAAGGGACAGGGAATCAGCCCCAGCATTTT. Its translation is CASSMVEGTGNQPQHF.

The chain is built from TRBV7-8 and TRBJ2-1; D may be TRBD1 or TRBD2 (5 bases each). Per the germline V gene, CDR1 is SGHVS and CDR2 is FQNEAQ. Trimming removed 1 base at V and 14 bases at J, with 15 bases between. The CDR3 is 13 amino acids. The CDR3 nucleotides are TGTGCCAGCAGCTTAGAAACTCGGGGACGGGAGTTCTTC. Its protein product is CASSLETRGREFF.

The gene calls are TRBV6-5 and TRBJ2-2; D is uncertain. Germline assignment: CDR1 MNHEY and CDR2 SVGAGI. The CDR3 runs 13 residues. The germline V and J ends were trimmed by 0 bases and 7 bases, with 6 bases remaining between them. The CDR3 DNA sequence: TGTGCCAGCAGTTACTCGGGTCTCGGGGAGCTGTTTTTT. Its translation is CASSYSGLGELFF.

This chain joins TRBV7-9 and TRBJ2-7, with D unresolved. This CDR3 has 13 amino acids. V was trimmed by 3 bases and J by 1 base, leaving 7 bases between them. Germline V gene lookup returns CDR1 SEHNR and CDR2 FQNEAQ (reference sequence). The CDR3 spells CASSFPTSYEQYF. In DNA form, the CDR3 reads TGTGCCAGCAGCTTCCCGACTTCCTACGAGCAGTACTTC.

The chain joins TRBV6-5 to TRBJ2-7; the match to TRBD1 covers 7 bases. V trimming: 4 bases; J trimming: 4 bases; junction bases outside the gene matches: 10. In germline, CDR1 is MNHEY, CDR2 SVGAGI. The CDR3 sequence is 15 residues long. CDR3 nucleotide sequence: TGTGCCAGCAGTTCTCCAGTGACAGGGTTGTACGAGCAGTACTTC. This sequence encodes CASSSPVTGLYEQYF.

DNA for the CDR3: TGCAGCGCCTCAGACGGGTGGGGAGTCCTGACTTTC. As protein: CSASDGWGVLTF. This chain links TRBV29-1 with TRBJ2-6; D remains ambiguous. With 7 bases removed from V and 13 bases from J, the gap between germline ends came to 17 bases. The CDR3 has 12 amino acids. Germline V gene data show CDR1 as SQVTM and CDR2 as ANQGSEA.

The CDR3 bases are TGTGCCAGCAGTGAGCTAGCGCCCTGGGCTGGCACAGATACGCAGTATTTT. It encodes CASSELAPWAGTDTQYF. The rearrangement uses TRBV2 and TRBJ2-3; D perhaps matches TRBD2 (6 bases). The CDR3 covers 17 residues. V was clipped by 3 bases and J by 1 base, with 17 bases between them. The germline gives CDR1 SNHLY, CDR2 FYNNEI.

This chain joins TRBV5-1 and TRBJ2-3; 16 bases align to TRBD2. This CDR3 spans 19 amino acids. Per germline, CDR1 SGHRS and CDR2 YFSETQ. V shed 3 bases, J shed 6 bases, and the junction held 13 bases outside the gene matches. CDR3 loop: CASSWPGTSGGESSDTQYF. In DNA, the CDR3 is TGCGCCAGCAGCTGGCCGGGGACTAGCGGGGGGGAAAGCTCGGATACGCAGTATTTT.

CDR3 sequence reads: CASSPGLLPANTEAFF. DNA of the CDR3: TGTGCCAGCAGCCCAGGGCTCCTACCGGCAAACACTGAAGCTTTCTTT. The V call is TRBV11-3, the J call TRBJ1-1; perhaps TRBD1 as D (5 bases). Germline CDR1 SGHNT, CDR2 YENEEA. CDR3 length: 16 amino acids. V was pared by 5 bases and J by 2 bases, with 18 bases between.

The J gene is TRBJ2-3, the V gene TRBV12-5; D is possibly TRBD1 (5 bases). Looked up from germline, CDR1 is LGHNT and CDR2 is FRNRAP. The CDR3 extends over 13 amino acids. Trimming removed 4 bases at V and 6 bases at J, with 11 bases between. Here the CDR3 DNA reads TGTGCTAGTGGTTCGATCCAGGGTGATACGCAGTATTTT. Protein: CASGSIQGDTQYF.

The chain recombines TRBV6-1 with TRBJ2-7; tentatively, D is TRBD1 (6 bases). The CDR3 sequence is 14 residues long. Germline values: CDR1 MNHNS, CDR2 SASEGT. The V end lost 2 bases, the J end lost 4 bases, and 12 bases lay between the germline ends. The CDR3, as DNA: TGTGCCAGCAGTGAATTTGGGACACCTTACGAGCAGTACTTC. It yields the protein CASSEFGTPYEQYF.

About this clone: The sample holds other DNA sequences that translate to the same CDR3. The V and J genes are TRBV27 and TRBJ1-1; no definite D call. From germline, CDR1 is MNHEY and CDR2 SMNVEV (reference sequence). V lost 2 bases to trimming and J lost 1 base, with 5 bases between them. There are 13 residues in the CDR3. As DNA, the CDR3 is TGTGCCAGCAGTTTAGGTCAGAACACTGAAGCTTTCTTT. Its protein product is CASSLGQNTEAFF.

The rearrangement joins TRBV30 to TRBJ2-3; D may be TRBD1 or TRBD2 (6 bases each). Germline CDR1 is GTSNPN and CDR2 is SVGIG (reference sequence). Trimming took 4 bases from V and 1 from J, leaving 15 bases between them. The CDR3 is 15 residues long. The CDR3 sequence: CAWNEGGSGTDTQYF. CDR3 nucleotide sequence: TGTGCCTGGAACGAGGGGGGATCAGGCACAGATACGCAGTATTTT.

This clone was seen a single time. The chain uses TRBV19 and TRBJ1-3; D is unresolved. Trimming left V 4 bases short and J 1 base short, with 5 bases between. Germline values: CDR1 LNHDA, CDR2 SQIVND (reference sequence). The CDR3 loop spans 13 amino acids. The CDR3 bases are TGTGCCAGTAGTAGGGGTTCTGGAAACACCATATATTTT. Protein: CASSRGSGNTIYF. The variable domain in full, completed from reference TRBV19 and TRBJ1-3, reads DGGITQSPKYLFRKEGQNVTLSCEQNLNHDAMYWYRQDPGQGLRLIYYSQIVNDFQKGDIAEGYSVSREKKESFPLTVTSAQKNPTAFYLCASSRGSGNTIYFGEGSWLTVV.

DNA of the CDR3: TGTGCCAGCAGCTTAGAGGTGTGGGAGACCCAGTACTTC. Protein sequence: CASSLEVWETQYF. V gene TRBV7-6 combines with J gene TRBJ2-5; D uncertain. V was cut by 1 base and J by 5 bases, with 8 bases left in between. The CDR3 is made up of 13 amino acids. CDR1 is SGHVS, CDR2 FNYEAQ, per germline.

The chain joins TRBV15 to TRBJ2-7; no reliable D call. The CDR3 runs to 14 residues. CDR1 and CDR2 from the germline V gene are LNHNV and YYDKDF (reference sequence). V dropped 5 bases and J dropped 3 bases, with 14 bases sitting between them. CDR3 amino acids: CATSGNSKHYEQYF. CDR3 nucleotides: TGTGCCACCAGCGGAAACAGCAAGCACTACGAGCAGTACTTC.

The V call is TRBV6-5, the J call TRBJ1-2; 12 bases line up with TRBD1. This CDR3 spans 14 amino acids. Trimming cost V 6 bases and J 8 bases; bases outside gene matches: 7. From germline, CDR1 is MNHEY and CDR2 SVGAGI. CDR3 bases: TGTGCCAGCAGACCCGGGACAGGGGGCTACGGCTACACCTTC. It specifies CASRPGTGGYGYTF.

The J gene is TRBJ2-1, the V gene TRBV25-1; D is perhaps TRBD1 (5 bases). The germline V and J ends were trimmed by 3 bases and 9 bases, with 12 bases remaining between them. The CDR3 runs 13 residues. Germline lookup yields CDR1 MGHDK and CDR2 SYGVNS. The CDR3 here is CASSEGQQSEQFF. CDR3 coding DNA: TGTGCCAGCAGTGAGGGGCAGCAGTCTGAGCAGTTCTTC.

V and J are TRBV6-6 and TRBJ2-5, with D maybe TRBD1 (5 bases). The CDR3 runs to 12 residues. Germline V CDR1 and CDR2: MNHNY, SVGAGI (reference sequence). V dropped 6 bases and J dropped 5 bases, with 10 bases sitting between them. The chain's CDR3 is CASRPQGETQYF. The CDR3 bases are TGTGCCAGCAGACCTCAGGGTGAGACCCAGTACTTC.

This chain connects TRBV27 to TRBJ1-2, with D tentatively TRBD1 (5 bases). V was pared by 3 bases and J by 7 bases, with 12 bases between. CDR1 MNHEY and CDR2 SMNVEV come from the germline V gene (reference sequence). CDR3 size: 13 residues. The CDR3 DNA reads TGTGCCAGCAGTTTTGGCAGGGACTCTGGCTACACCTTC. Amino acids: CASSFGRDSGYTF.

The chain employs TRBV27 and TRBJ1-6; a weak D match, TRBD1 (5 bases). The germline CDR1 and CDR2 sequences are MNHEY and SMNVEV (reference sequence). The CDR3 has 15 amino acids. V dropped 6 bases and J dropped 5 bases, with 14 bases sitting between them. The CDR3 sequence: CASRRDGANNSPLHF. In nucleotides, the CDR3 is TGTGCCAGCAGACGCGACGGGGCGAATAATTCACCCCTCCACTTT.

A single count supports this clone. The rearrangement links TRBV5-1 to TRBJ1-5; TRBD1 matches 9 bases. V trimming: 4 bases; J trimming: 4 bases; junction bases outside the gene matches: 6. CDR3 length equals 15 residues. Germline CDR1 and CDR2: SGHRS and YFSETQ. The CDR3 DNA is TGCGCCAGCAGCCCAGGGACAGGGCCGAATCAGCCCCAGCATTTT. Translating it yields CASSPGTGPNQPQHF.

The DNA for the CDR3 is TGCAGCGTCTTCGGGACAGGGGTTCCCCCCACGACCTCCTACGAGCAGTACTTC. Translation gives CSVFGTGVPPTTSYEQYF. The chain couples TRBV29-1 to TRBJ2-7; 10 bases align to TRBD1. CDR3 size: 18 residues. The trim removed 6 bases at V and 0 bases at J, leaving 17 bases unmatched. Germline loops: CDR1 SQVTM, CDR2 ANQGSEA.

This chain connects TRBV27 to TRBJ1-5; 12 bases are shared with TRBD1. The CDR3 consists of 14 residues. J gave up 9 bases and V 6 bases, and 6 bases lay outside the gene matches. Germline loops: CDR1 MNHEY, CDR2 SMNVEV (reference sequence). The CDR3 spells CASSPGQGATPQHF. The DNA for the CDR3 is TGTGCCAGCAGCCCGGGACAGGGGGCGACGCCCCAGCATTTT.

This sequence joins TRBV7-9 and TRBJ2-7, with D perhaps matching TRBD2 (5 bases). The CDR3 extends over 16 amino acids. Germline lookup yields CDR1 SEHNR and CDR2 FQNEAQ (reference sequence). The V end was cut by 5 bases, the J end by 0 bases, with 17 bases between. In DNA, the CDR3 is TGTGCCAGCAGCCTAAGGGAAGCGGAAACCTCCTACGAGCAGTACTTC. Translation: CASSLREAETSYEQYF.

The CDR3 DNA sequence: TGTGCCAGCCTAGACCGGGACACGAACCGCTACGAGCAGTACTTC. Translation: CASLDRDTNRYEQYF. The V call is TRBV5-8, the J call TRBJ2-7; the D gene is possibly TRBD1 (6 bases). The length of the CDR3 is 15 residues. Trimming removed 7 bases at V and 3 bases at J, with 20 bases between. Germline V CDR1 and CDR2: SGHTS, YDEGEE.

J is TRBJ2-5 and V is TRBV4-3, with D perhaps TRBD2 (6 bases). This CDR3 has 15 residues. CDR1 is LGHNA, CDR2 YSLEER, per germline. Deletions cut 0 bases from V and 5 bases from J, with 13 bases between. The CDR3 spells CASSQDSGLGETQYF. The CDR3 DNA follows: TGCGCCAGCAGCCAAGATAGCGGTCTGGGGGAGACCCAGTACTTC.